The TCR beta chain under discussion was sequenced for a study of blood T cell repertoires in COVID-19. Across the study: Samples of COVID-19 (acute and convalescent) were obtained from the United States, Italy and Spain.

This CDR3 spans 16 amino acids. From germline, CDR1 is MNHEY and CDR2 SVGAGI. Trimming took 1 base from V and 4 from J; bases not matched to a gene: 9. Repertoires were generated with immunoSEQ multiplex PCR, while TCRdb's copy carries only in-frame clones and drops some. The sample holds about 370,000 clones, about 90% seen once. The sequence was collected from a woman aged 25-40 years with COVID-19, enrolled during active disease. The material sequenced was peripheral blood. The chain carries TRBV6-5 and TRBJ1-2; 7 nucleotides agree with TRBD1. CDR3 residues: CASSYYALGTAYGYTF. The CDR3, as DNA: TGTGCCAGCAGTTACTATGCCCTAGGGACAGCCTATGGCTACACCTTC.